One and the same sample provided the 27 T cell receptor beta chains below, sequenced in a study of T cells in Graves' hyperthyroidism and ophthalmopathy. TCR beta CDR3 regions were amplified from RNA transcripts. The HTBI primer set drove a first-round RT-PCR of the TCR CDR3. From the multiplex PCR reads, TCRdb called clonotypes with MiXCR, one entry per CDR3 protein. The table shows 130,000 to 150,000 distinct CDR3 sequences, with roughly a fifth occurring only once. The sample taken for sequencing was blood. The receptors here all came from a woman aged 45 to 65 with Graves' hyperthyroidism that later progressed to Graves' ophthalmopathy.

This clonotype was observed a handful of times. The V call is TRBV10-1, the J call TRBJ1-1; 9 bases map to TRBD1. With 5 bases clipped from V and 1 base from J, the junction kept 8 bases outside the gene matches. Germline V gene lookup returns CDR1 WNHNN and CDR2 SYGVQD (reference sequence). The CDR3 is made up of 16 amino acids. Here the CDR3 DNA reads TGCGCCAGCAGTAAAACCGGGACAGGGAAGAACACTGAAGCTTTCTTT. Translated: CASSKTGTGKNTEAFF.

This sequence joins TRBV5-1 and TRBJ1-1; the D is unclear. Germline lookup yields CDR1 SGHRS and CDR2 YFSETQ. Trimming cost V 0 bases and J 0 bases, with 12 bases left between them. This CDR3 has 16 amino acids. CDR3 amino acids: CASSLGIVPLNTEAFF. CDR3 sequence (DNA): TGCGCCAGCAGCTTGGGCATAGTACCTCTGAACACTGAAGCTTTCTTT.

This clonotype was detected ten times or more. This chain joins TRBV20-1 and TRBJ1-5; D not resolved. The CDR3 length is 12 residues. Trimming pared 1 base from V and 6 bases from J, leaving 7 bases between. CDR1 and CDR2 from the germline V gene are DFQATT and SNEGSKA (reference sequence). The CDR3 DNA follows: TGCAGTGCTAGAGGGTTGGGTCAGCCCCAGCATTTT. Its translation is CSARGLGQPQHF.

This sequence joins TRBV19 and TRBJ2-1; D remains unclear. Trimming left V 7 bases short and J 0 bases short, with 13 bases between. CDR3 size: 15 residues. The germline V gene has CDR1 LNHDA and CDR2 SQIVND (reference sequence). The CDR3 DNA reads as TGTGCCAGTACCCCTCGTCAAAGCTCCTACAATGAGCAGTTCTTC. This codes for CASTPRQSSYNEQFF.

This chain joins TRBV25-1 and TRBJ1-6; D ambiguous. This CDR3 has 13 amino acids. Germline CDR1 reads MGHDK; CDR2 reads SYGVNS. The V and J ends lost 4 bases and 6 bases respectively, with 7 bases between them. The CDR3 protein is CASSGPANSPLHF. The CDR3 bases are TGTGCCAGCAGTGGCCCCGCTAATTCACCCCTCCACTTT.

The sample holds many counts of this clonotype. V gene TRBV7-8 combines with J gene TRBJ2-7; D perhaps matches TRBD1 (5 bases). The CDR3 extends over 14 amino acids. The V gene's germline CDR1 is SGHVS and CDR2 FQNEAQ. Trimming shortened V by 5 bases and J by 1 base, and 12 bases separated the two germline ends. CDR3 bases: TGTGCCAGCAGCCCCCGTCCAGGGTCCTACGAGCAGTACTTC. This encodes CASSPRPGSYEQYF.

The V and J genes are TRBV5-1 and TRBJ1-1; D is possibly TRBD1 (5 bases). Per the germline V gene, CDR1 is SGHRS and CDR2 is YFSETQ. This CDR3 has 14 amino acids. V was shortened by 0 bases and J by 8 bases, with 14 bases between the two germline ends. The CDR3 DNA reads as TGCGCCAGCAGCTTGGTCGTCGGGGGGGGAGAAGCTTTCTTT. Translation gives CASSLVVGGGEAFF.

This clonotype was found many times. The CDR3 protein is CASSSPHTANTEAFF. The CDR3 region has the DNA TGTGCCAGCAGTTCCCCCCACACAGCGAACACTGAAGCTTTCTTT. J is TRBJ1-1 and V is TRBV27, with D unresolved. Between the trimmed V and J ends, which lost 4 bases and 1 base, there was a span of 13 bases. The length of the CDR3 is 15 residues. Per the germline V gene, CDR1 is MNHEY and CDR2 is SMNVEV (reference sequence).

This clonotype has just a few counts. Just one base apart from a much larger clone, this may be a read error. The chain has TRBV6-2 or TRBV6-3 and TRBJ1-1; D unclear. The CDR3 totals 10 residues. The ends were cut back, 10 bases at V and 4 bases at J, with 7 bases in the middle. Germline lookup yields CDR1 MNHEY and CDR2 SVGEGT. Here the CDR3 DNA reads TGTGCCACCCGAGGCACTGAAGCTTTCTTT. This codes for CATRGTEAFF.

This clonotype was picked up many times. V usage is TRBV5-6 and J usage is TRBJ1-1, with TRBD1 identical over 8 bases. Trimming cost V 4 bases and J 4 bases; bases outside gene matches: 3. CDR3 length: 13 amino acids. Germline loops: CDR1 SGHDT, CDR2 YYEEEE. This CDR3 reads CASSHDRGTEAFF. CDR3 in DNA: TGTGCCAGCAGCCATGACAGGGGCACTGAAGCTTTCTTT.

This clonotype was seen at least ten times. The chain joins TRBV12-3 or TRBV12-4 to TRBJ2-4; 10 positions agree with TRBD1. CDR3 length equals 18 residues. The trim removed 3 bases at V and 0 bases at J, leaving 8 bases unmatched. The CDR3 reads CASSLGTGASLAKNIQYF. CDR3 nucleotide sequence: TGTGCCAGCAGTTTGGGGACAGGGGCATCCCTAGCCAAAAACATTCAGTACTTC.

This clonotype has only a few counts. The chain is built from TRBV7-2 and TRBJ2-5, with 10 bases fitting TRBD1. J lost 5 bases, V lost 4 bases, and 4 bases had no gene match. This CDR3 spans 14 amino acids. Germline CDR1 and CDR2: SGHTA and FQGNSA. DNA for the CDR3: TGTGCCAGCAGCTCGACAGGGGGCCGGGAGACCCAGTACTTC. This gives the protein CASSSTGGRETQYF.

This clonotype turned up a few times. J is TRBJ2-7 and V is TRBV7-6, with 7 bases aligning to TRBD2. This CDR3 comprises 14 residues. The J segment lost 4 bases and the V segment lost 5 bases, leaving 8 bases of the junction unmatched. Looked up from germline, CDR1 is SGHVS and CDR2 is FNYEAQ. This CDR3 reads CASSRKAGPYEQYF. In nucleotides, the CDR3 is TGTGCCAGCAGCCGGAAAGCGGGACCTTACGAGCAGTACTTC.

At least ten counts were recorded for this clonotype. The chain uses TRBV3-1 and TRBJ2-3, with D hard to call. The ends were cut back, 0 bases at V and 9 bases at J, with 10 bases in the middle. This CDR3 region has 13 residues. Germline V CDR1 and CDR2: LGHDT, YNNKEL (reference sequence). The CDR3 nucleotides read TGTGCCAGCAGCCAAGAGAGAGTATTGACGCAGTATTTT. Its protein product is CASSQERVLTQYF.

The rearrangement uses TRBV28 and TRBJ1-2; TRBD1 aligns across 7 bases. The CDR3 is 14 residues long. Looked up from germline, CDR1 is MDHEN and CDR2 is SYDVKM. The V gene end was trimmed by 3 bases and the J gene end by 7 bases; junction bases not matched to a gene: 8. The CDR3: CASSFPGQAGGYTF. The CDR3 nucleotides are TGTGCCAGCAGTTTTCCCGGACAGGCCGGTGGCTACACCTTC.

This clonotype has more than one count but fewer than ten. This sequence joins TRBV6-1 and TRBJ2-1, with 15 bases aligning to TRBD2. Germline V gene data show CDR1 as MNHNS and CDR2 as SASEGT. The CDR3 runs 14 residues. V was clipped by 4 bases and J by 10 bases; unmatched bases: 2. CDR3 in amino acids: CASSAGLAGGEQFF. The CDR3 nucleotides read TGTGCCAGCAGTGCGGGACTAGCGGGAGGCGAGCAGTTCTTC.

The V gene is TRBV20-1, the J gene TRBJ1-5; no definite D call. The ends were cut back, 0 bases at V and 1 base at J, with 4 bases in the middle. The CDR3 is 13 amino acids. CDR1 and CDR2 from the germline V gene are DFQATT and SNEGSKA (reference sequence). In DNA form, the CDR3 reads TGCAGTGCTAGAGACGGGAGCAATCAGCCCCAGCATTTT. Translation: CSARDGSNQPQHF.

CDR3 residues: CASSLGLAASGANVLTF. CDR3 bases: TGCGCCAGCAGCTTGGGACTAGCGGCCTCTGGGGCCAACGTCCTGACTTTC. The rearrangement uses TRBV5-1 and TRBJ2-6; 9 nucleotides agree with TRBD2. J lost 0 bases, V lost 0 bases, and 1 base had no gene match. CDR3 length: 17 amino acids. Germline assignment: CDR1 SGHRS and CDR2 YFSETQ. Together with reference TRBV5-1 and TRBJ2-6, the CDR3 gives the full variable domain: KAGVTQTPRYLIKTRGQQVTLSCSPISGHRSVSWYQQTPGQGLQFLFEYFSETQRNKGNFPGRFSGRQFSNSRSEMNVSTLELGDSALYLCASSLGLAASGANVLTFGAGSRLTVL.

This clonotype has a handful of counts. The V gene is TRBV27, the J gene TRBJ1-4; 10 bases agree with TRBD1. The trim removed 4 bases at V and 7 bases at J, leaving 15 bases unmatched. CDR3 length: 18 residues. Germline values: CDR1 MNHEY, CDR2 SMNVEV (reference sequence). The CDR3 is CASSSALTGGPGTEKLFF. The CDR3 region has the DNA TGTGCCAGCAGTTCAGCCTTGACAGGGGGCCCCGGGACTGAAAAACTGTTTTTT.

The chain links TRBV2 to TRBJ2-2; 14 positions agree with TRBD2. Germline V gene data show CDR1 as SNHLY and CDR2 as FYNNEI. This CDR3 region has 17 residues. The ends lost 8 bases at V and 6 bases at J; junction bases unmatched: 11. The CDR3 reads CASLPGTSGGEAGELFF. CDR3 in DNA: TGTGCCAGCCTGCCCGGGACTAGCGGGGGAGAGGCCGGGGAGCTGTTTTTT. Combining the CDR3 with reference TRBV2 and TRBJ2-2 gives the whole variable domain EPEVTQTPSHQVTQMGQEVILRCVPISNHLYFYWYRQILGQKVEFLVSFYNNEISEKSEIFDDQFSVERPDGSNFTLKIRSTKLEDSAMYFCASLPGTSGGEAGELFFGEGSRLTVL.

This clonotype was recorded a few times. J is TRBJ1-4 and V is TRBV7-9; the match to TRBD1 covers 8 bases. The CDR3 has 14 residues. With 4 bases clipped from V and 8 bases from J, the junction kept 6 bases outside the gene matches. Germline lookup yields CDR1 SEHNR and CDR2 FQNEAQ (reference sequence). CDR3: CASSYRQGNEKLFF. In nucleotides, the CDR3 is TGTGCCAGCAGCTACAGACAGGGGAACGAAAAACTGTTTTTT.

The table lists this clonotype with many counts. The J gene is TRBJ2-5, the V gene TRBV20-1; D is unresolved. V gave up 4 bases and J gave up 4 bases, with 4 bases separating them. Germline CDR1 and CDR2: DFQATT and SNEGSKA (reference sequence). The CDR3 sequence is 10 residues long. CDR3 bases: TGCAGTGCTAAGACAGAGACCCAGTACTTC. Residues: CSAKTETQYF.

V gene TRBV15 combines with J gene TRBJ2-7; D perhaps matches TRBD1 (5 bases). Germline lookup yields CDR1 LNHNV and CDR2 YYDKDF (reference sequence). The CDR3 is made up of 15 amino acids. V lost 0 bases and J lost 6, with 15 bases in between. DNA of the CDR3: TGTGCCACCAGCAGAGAAAAAGGGGCGTTCTTCGAGCAGTACTTC. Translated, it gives CATSREKGAFFEQYF.

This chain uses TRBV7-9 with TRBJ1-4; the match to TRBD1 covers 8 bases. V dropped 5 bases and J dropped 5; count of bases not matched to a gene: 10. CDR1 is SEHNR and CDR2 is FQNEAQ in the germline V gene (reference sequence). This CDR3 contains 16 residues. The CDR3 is CASSPRTGNRNEKLFF. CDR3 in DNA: TGTGCCAGCAGCCCGCGGACAGGGAACCGAAATGAAAAACTGTTTTTT.

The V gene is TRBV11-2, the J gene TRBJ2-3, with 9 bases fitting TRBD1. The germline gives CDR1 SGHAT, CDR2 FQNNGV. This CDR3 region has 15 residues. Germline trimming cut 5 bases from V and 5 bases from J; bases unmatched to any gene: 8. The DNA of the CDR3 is TGTGCCAGCAGCCGCAGGACAGGGGAGGGAGATACGCAGTATTTT. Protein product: CASSRRTGEGDTQYF. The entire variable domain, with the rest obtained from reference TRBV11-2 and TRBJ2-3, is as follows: EAGVAQSPRYKIIEKRQSVAFWCNPISGHATLYWYQQILGQGPKLLIQFQNNGVVDDSQLPKDRFSAERLKGVDSTLKIQPAKLEDSAVYLCASSRRTGEGDTQYFGPGTRLTVL.

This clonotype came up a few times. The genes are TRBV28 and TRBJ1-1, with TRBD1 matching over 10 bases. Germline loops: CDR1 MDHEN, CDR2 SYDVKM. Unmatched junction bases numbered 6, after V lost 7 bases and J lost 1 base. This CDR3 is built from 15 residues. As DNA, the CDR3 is TGTGCCAGCACTTCCGGACAGGGGGGGAACACTGAAGCTTTCTTT. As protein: CASTSGQGGNTEAFF.

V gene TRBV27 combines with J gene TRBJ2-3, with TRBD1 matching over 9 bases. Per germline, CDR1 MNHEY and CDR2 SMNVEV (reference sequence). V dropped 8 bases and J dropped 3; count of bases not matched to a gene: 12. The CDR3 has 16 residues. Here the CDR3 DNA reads TGTGCCAGCGGTGAGTGGGGGACAGGGCTTACAGATACGCAGTATTTT. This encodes CASGEWGTGLTDTQYF.